Each of the 25 T cell receptor beta chains below was sequenced from the same sample in a study of shared clonotypes between healthy human individuals. Assay: immunoSEQ multiplex PCR; the TCRdb copy retains only in-frame clones and omits some. The sample holds approximately 1.4 million clones, 95% to 99% seen once. Input material: naive CD4+ T cells sorted from blood. Subset indicated: CD45RA+ positively selected. All receptors derive from a man aged 30 to 45 in good health.

The chain carries TRBV9 and TRBJ2-3; D gene ambiguous. Germline CDR1 SGDLS, CDR2 YYNGEE. The ends were cut back, 0 bases at V and 2 bases at J, with 7 bases in the middle. This CDR3 has 14 amino acids. CDR3 amino acids: CASSVGPFTDTQYF. CDR3 DNA: TGTGCCAGCAGCGTAGGACCTTTCACAGATACGCAGTATTTT. Supplemented by reference TRBV9 and TRBJ2-3, the full variable domain reads DSGVTQTPKHLITATGQRVTLRCSPRSGDLSVYWYQQSLDQGLQFLIQYYNGEERAKGNILERFSAQQFPDLHSELNLSSLELGDSALYFCASSVGPFTDTQYFGPGTRLTVL.

The V call is TRBV19, the J call TRBJ2-1; 12 bases map to TRBD2. The J segment lost 7 bases and the V segment lost 2 bases, leaving 6 bases of the junction unmatched. Germline CDR1 LNHDA, CDR2 SQIVND (reference sequence). The CDR3 has 16 residues. The DNA of the CDR3 is TGTGCCAGTAGTATAAGACTAGCGGGAGCAAAGAATGAGCAGTTCTTC. Its protein product is CASSIRLAGAKNEQFF.

As DNA, the CDR3 is TGCAGCGCGACAGGGGGTGCTGAAAAACTGTTTTTT. Its translation is CSATGGAEKLFF. The chain uses TRBV29-1 and TRBJ1-4, with 9 bases lining up with TRBD1. This CDR3 region has 12 residues. Losses at the gene ends were 7 bases for V and 7 bases for J; bases not matched to a gene: 4. Per the germline V gene, CDR1 is SQVTM and CDR2 is ANQGSEA.

This clone is a singleton in its sample. This sequence joins TRBV5-4 and TRBJ2-5, with 9 bases lining up with TRBD1. CDR1 is SGHNT, CDR2 YYREEE, per germline (reference sequence). With 0 bases clipped from V and 5 bases from J, the junction kept 5 bases outside the gene matches. The CDR3 covers 15 residues. The CDR3 loop reads CASSLGGGQGETQYF. DNA of the CDR3: TGTGCCAGCAGCTTGGGCGGAGGACAGGGGGAGACCCAGTACTTC.

The chain links TRBV28 to TRBJ2-6, with no clear D. V lost 7 bases and J 0 bases, leaving 13 bases between the germline ends. Germline CDR1 is MDHEN and CDR2 is SYDVKM. The CDR3 consists of 16 residues. The CDR3 sequence is CASKVESISGANVLTF. DNA for the CDR3: TGTGCCAGCAAGGTGGAGAGTATCTCTGGGGCCAACGTCCTGACTTTC.

This chain joins TRBV19 and TRBJ2-7; the match to TRBD2 covers 7 bases. Germline trimming cut 10 bases from V and 1 base from J; bases unmatched to any gene: 7. CDR1 and CDR2 (germline): LNHDA, SQIVND (reference sequence). This CDR3 contains 13 residues. The CDR3 coding sequence is TGTGCCACCGCGCGGGGAGGGTCCTACGAGCAGTACTTC. It encodes CATARGGSYEQYF.

The chain is built from TRBV25-1 and TRBJ2-7; weak D call: TRBD1 (5 bases). The CDR3 has 13 amino acids. Germline CDR1 reads MGHDK; CDR2 reads SYGVNS. The V and J ends lost 11 bases and 6 bases respectively, with 20 bases between them. CDR3 nucleotides: TGTGCCTCAGCGCAGGGAAGGTTTCGCGAGCAGTACTTC. Residues: CASAQGRFREQYF.

For this clone: This sample includes further DNA sequences coding for the same CDR3. The rearrangement uses TRBV7-9 and TRBJ2-3; maybe TRBD2 (5 bases). The germline V gene encodes CDR1 SEHNR and CDR2 FQNEAQ (reference sequence). V lost 1 base and J 0 bases, leaving 5 bases between the germline ends. CDR3 length: 14 residues. In DNA form, the CDR3 reads TGTGCCAGCAGCTTAGGACTAAGCACAGATACGCAGTATTTT. Residues: CASSLGLSTDTQYF.

The rearrangement uses TRBV11-2 and TRBJ2-4; 10 positions agree with TRBD1. This CDR3 comprises 18 residues. Germline V gene sequence: CDR1 SGHAT, CDR2 FQNNGV. The trim removed 0 bases at V and 1 base at J, leaving 6 bases unmatched. CDR3 region: CASSLEPPGQGAKNIQYF. The CDR3 DNA sequence: TGTGCCAGCAGCTTAGAACCCCCGGGACAGGGGGCCAAAAACATTCAGTACTTC.

The V gene is TRBV19, the J gene TRBJ2-1, with D possibly TRBD1 on 6 matching bases. The CDR3 spans 15 residues. The germline V and J ends were trimmed by 2 bases and 8 bases, with 16 bases remaining between them. Germline values: CDR1 LNHDA, CDR2 SQIVND (reference sequence). The CDR3 loop reads CASSISGYRVDEQFF. The CDR3 DNA reads as TGTGCCAGTAGTATATCTGGGTACAGGGTCGATGAGCAGTTCTTC.

V usage is TRBV30 and J usage is TRBJ1-1; 8 bases line up with TRBD1. V lost 1 base, J lost 5 bases, and 12 bases stayed unmatched. CDR1 GTSNPN and CDR2 SVGIG come from the germline V gene (reference sequence). The CDR3 consists of 16 residues. CDR3 nucleotides: TGTGCCTGGAGTGAGTTCAACAGGGGGAGGTGGACTGAAGCTTTCTTT. Amino acids: CAWSEFNRGRWTEAFF.

The chain recombines TRBV5-1 with TRBJ2-5; 7 bases fit TRBD2. The CDR3 totals 23 residues. Per the germline V gene, CDR1 is SGHRS and CDR2 is YFSETQ. The J segment lost 0 bases and the V segment lost 5 bases, leaving 31 bases of the junction unmatched. CDR3 sequence reads: CASSSLFPASGKLGTFDQETQYF. Written as DNA, the CDR3 is TGCGCCAGCAGTTCCCTCTTCCCGGCTAGCGGAAAACTTGGAACGTTCGACCAAGAGACCCAGTACTTC. The full variable domain, with the rest looked up from reference TRBV5-1 and TRBJ2-5, is KAGVTQTPRYLIKTRGQQVTLSCSPISGHRSVSWYQQTPGQGLQFLFEYFSETQRNKGNFPGRFSGRQFSNSRSEMNVSTLELGDSALYLCASSSLFPASGKLGTFDQETQYFGPGTRLLVL.

V is TRBV15 and J is TRBJ1-2; D is uncertain. This CDR3 spans 14 amino acids. Germline V CDR1 and CDR2: LNHNV, YYDKDF (reference sequence). Trimming left V 2 bases short and J 6 bases short, with 13 bases between. The CDR3 region has the DNA TGTGCCACCAGCAGATCTCCGAGGGATCATGGCTACACCTTC. The encoded protein is CATSRSPRDHGYTF.

The rearrangement joins TRBV18 to TRBJ2-2, with 8 bases that match TRBD1. The CDR3 has 17 amino acids. Germline V lookup: CDR1 KGHSH, CDR2 LQKENI. The V gene end was trimmed by 3 bases and the J gene end by 1 base; junction bases not matched to a gene: 7. CDR3 nucleotide sequence: TGTGCCAGCTCACCTGCCGGGACAGGCCTGAACACCGGGGAGCTGTTTTTT. Protein: CASSPAGTGLNTGELFF. Full variable domain (remainder filled in from reference TRBV18 and TRBJ2-2): NAGVMQNPRHLVRRRGQEARLRCSPMKGHSHVYWYRQLPEEGLKFMVYLQKENIIDESGMPKERFSAEFPKEGPSILRIQQVVRGDSAAYFCASSPAGTGLNTGELFFGEGSRLTVL.

The J gene is TRBJ2-3, the V gene TRBV7-3; 8 bases line up with TRBD2. Germline trimming cut 5 bases from V and 0 bases from J; bases unmatched to any gene: 7. CDR3 length: 16 amino acids. Germline CDR1 SGHTA, CDR2 FQGTGA. CDR3 sequence (DNA): TGTGCCAGCAGCCTCCTACTAGCGGCTAGCACAGATACGCAGTATTTT. This translates into CASSLLLAASTDTQYF.

This clone was recorded only once. CDR3 bases: TGTGCCAGCACCGAGGGTGTCTACTACGAGCAGTACTTC. Translated: CASTEGVYYEQYF. V is TRBV7-2 and J is TRBJ2-7, with a weak D call TRBD2 (5 bases). This CDR3 has 13 residues. CDR1 is SGHTA and CDR2 is FQGNSA in the germline V gene. V dropped 7 bases and J dropped 3 bases, with 13 bases sitting between them.

With respect to this clone: Other nucleotide sequences in the sample specify the same CDR3. This sequence joins TRBV5-1 and TRBJ2-2; TRBD2 matches 8 bases. V was pared by 0 bases and J by 3 bases, with 4 bases of the junction left unmatched. The CDR3 is made up of 16 amino acids. Looked up from germline, CDR1 is SGHRS and CDR2 is YFSETQ. CDR3 amino acids: CASSLALADYTGELFF. The CDR3 DNA sequence: TGCGCCAGCAGCTTGGCACTAGCGGATTACACCGGGGAGCTGTTTTTT.

The chain employs TRBV7-9 and TRBJ2-3, with 8 bases matching TRBD2. The CDR3 runs 16 residues. Per the germline V gene, CDR1 is SEHNR and CDR2 is FQNEAQ (reference sequence). V lost 5 bases and J lost 5; bases outside the gene matches: 12. The CDR3 region has the DNA TGTGCCAGCAGCCCTATAGCGGGAAGCGCGGGAGATACGCAGTATTTT. This encodes CASSPIAGSAGDTQYF. Based on the CDR3 plus reference TRBV7-9 and TRBJ2-3, the full variable domain is DTGVSQNPRHKITKRGQNVTFRCDPISEHNRLYWYRQTLGQGPEFLTYFQNEAQLEKSRLLSDRFSAERPKGSFSTLEIQRTEQGDSAMYLCASSPIAGSAGDTQYFGPGTRLTVL.

The rearrangement uses TRBV14 and TRBJ2-1, with 8 positions matching TRBD2. CDR1 SGHDN and CDR2 FVKESK come from the germline V gene. This CDR3 spans 18 amino acids. The junction had 19 bases not matched to a gene; V was cut back by 4 bases and J by 8 bases. CDR3 in amino acids: CASSPRVAGRALYDEQFF. For the CDR3, the DNA is TGTGCCAGCAGCCCGAGGGTGGCCGGGAGGGCCCTTTACGATGAGCAGTTCTTC.

The gene calls are TRBV2 and TRBJ2-7; D uncertain. CDR1 and CDR2 from the germline V gene are SNHLY and FYNNEI. Trimming took off 2 bases at V and 3 bases at J, with 8 bases between the two ends. This CDR3 has 13 amino acids. In DNA, the CDR3 is TGTGCCAGCAGTGAAAGATCTAGCTACGAGCAGTACTTC. Translated: CASSERSSYEQYF. Full variable domain (remainder filled in from reference TRBV2 and TRBJ2-7): EPEVTQTPSHQVTQMGQEVILRCVPISNHLYFYWYRQILGQKVEFLVSFYNNEISEKSEIFDDQFSVERPDGSNFTLKIRSTKLEDSAMYFCASSERSSYEQYFGPGTRLTVT.

The chain is built from TRBV10-1 and TRBJ2-3; D call uncertain. Germline-derived CDR1 and CDR2 are WNHNN and SYGVQD (reference sequence). Trimming pared 5 bases from V and 1 base from J, leaving 13 bases between. The CDR3 is made up of 15 amino acids. CDR3 sequence: CASSPFPAGTDTQYF. The CDR3 coding sequence is TGCGCCAGCAGTCCCTTCCCCGCGGGCACAGATACGCAGTATTTT.

This clone was found a few times. The chain uses TRBV6-6 and TRBJ1-2; no clear D. V lost 6 bases and J lost 1, with 15 bases in between. The CDR3 is 15 amino acids. Germline CDR1 reads MNHNY; CDR2 reads SVGAGI (reference sequence). The CDR3 region has the DNA TGTGCCAGCAGCCACCCGGCATACGATAACTATGGCTACACCTTC. Translation gives CASSHPAYDNYGYTF.

The J gene is TRBJ2-6, the V gene TRBV6-5; D call uncertain. The CDR3 runs to 14 residues. Trimming removed 0 bases from V and 4 bases from J, with 4 bases in between. The germline CDR1 and CDR2 sequences are MNHEY and SVGAGI. DNA for the CDR3: TGTGCCAGCAGTTACTCGTTCGGGGCCAACGTCCTGACTTTC. Translating it yields CASSYSFGANVLTF.

This chain connects TRBV6-1 to TRBJ1-2; D is unresolved. V gave up 6 bases and J gave up 8 bases, with 13 bases separating them. Germline CDR1 and CDR2: MNHNS and SASEGT. CDR3 length equals 12 residues. The chain's CDR3 is CASSHGGRGYTF. In DNA form, the CDR3 reads TGTGCCAGCAGCCACGGAGGTCGCGGCTACACCTTC.

CDR3 bases: TGTGCCAGTAGTACGGGGACAGGAAATAACTATGGCTACACCTTC. Residues: CASSTGTGNNYGYTF. The V gene is TRBV19, the J gene TRBJ1-2; 8 bases are a match to TRBD1. The CDR3 totals 15 residues. The V and J ends lost 4 bases and 1 base, in that order; junction bases with no gene match: 5. The V gene's germline CDR1 is LNHDA and CDR2 SQIVND (reference sequence).